The entry below gives a single T cell receptor beta chain sequence along with its context. Trimming at V came to 1 base and at J to 7 bases, leaving 11 bases not matched to a gene. The CDR3 has 17 residues. Germline V gene lookup returns CDR1 SGHNT and CDR2 YENEEA. This specimen comes from a study of blood T cell repertoires in COVID-19. Per the original methods: How many nucleated cells were present was estimated from reference gene primer amplification. Here immunoSEQ multiplex PCR was the method, and the copy in TCRdb shows in-frame clones only, minus some. That table gives V, J and clone size, and the DNA gave D and trimming. The table includes 380,000 or so clones, approximately 86% detected once.

The specimen was PBMCs or T cells enriched from blood (not recorded which). This clonotype originated in a woman aged 40 to 55 with acute COVID-19. This chain uses TRBV11-3 with TRBJ2-1; 9 bases are shared with TRBD2. CDR3 sequence (DNA): TGTGCCAGCAGCTTAGGAATGTCCGGGACTAGCTTAAATGAGCAGTTCTTC. It codes for CASSLGMSGTSLNEQFF.